Listed below are T cell receptor beta chains from one sample, sequenced in a study of beta chain features in type 1 diabetes. Produced via immunoSEQ multiplex PCR; TCRdb's table is partial and in-frame only. The top ten hold approximately 1% of the sample, which has 150,000 to 200,000 clones, approximately 7.8% seen once. The sequenced sample consisted of central memory CD4+ T cells from blood. The receptors here all came from a woman between 35 and 50 years old with type 1 diabetes. CDR3s include the opening cysteine and the closing phenylalanine or tryptophan. A D gene is named only where the DNA matches it firmly. Not all rows give a size; the values are once, few, many and, for expanded clones, a class.

TRBV7-3	few	TRBJ1-2	.	TGTGCCAGCAGCCCCAACCACGGCTATGGCTACACCTTC	CASSPNHGYGYTF
TRBV4-1	few	TRBJ2-1	.	TGCGCCAGCAGCCAAGGACCAGGTAGCTCCTACAATGAGCAGTTCTTC	CASSQGPGSSYNEQFF
TRBV9	.	TRBJ1-3	.	TGTGCCAGCAGCGCCCAGGGGTACTCTGGAAACACCATATATTTT	CASSAQGYSGNTIYF
TRBV7-9	few	TRBJ1-5	TRBD1	TGTGCCAGCAGCTCAACAGGGGCCTCTGATAAGCCCCAGCATTTT	CASSSTGASDKPQHF
TRBV2	.	TRBJ2-6	TRBD1	TGTGCCAGCCGACAGGGCCTGGAAGGGGCCAACGTCCTGACTTTC	CASRQGLEGANVLTF
TRBV4-1	few	TRBJ2-4	.	TGCGCCAGCAGCCAAGATGGGGACACTATAGCCAAAAACATTCAGTACTTC	CASSQDGDTIAKNIQYF
TRBV15	few	TRBJ1-5	.	TGTGCCACCAGCAGAGGACGGGGTGCCCAGCCCCAGCATTTT	CATSRGRGAQPQHF
TRBV30	.	TRBJ2-7	TRBD1	TGTGCCTGGAACAGGGGGCTCCACAGGCAGTACTTC	CAWNRGLHRQYF
TRBV5-1	few	TRBJ2-5	TRBD1	TGCGCCAGCATCCCGGGACAGGGAGGGGAAGAGACCCAGTACTTC	CASIPGQGGEETQYF
TRBV7-3	few	TRBJ1-6	.	TGTGCCAGCAGCCAACTGTTCAATTCACCCCTCCACTTT	CASSQLFNSPLHF
TRBV7-2	few	TRBJ1-2	TRBD1	TGTGCCAGCAGCTTAGTTGGGACAGGGGGCCACTATGGCTACACCTTC	CASSLVGTGGHYGYTF
TRBV5-4	.	TRBJ2-3	TRBD2	TGTGCCAGCAGCTCCGCGGGGGGAGATACGCAGTATTTT	CASSSAGGDTQYF
TRBV15	many	TRBJ2-3	.	TGTGCCACCAGCAGAGATAAAACAGATACGCAGTATTTT	CATSRDKTDTQYF
TRBV27	.	TRBJ1-2	.	TGTGCCAGCAGTGCCAGACGGACAGATGGCTACACCTTC	CASSARRTDGYTF
TRBV11-3	.	TRBJ2-2	TRBD2	TGTGCCAGCAGCCAAAGCGTAGCGGGAGGGCCCCGGGAGCTGTTTTTT	CASSQSVAGGPRELFF
TRBV5-4	.	TRBJ1-2	TRBD1	TGTGCCAGCAGCCTTGGACAGGACCTTAACTATGGCTACACCTTC	CASSLGQDLNYGYTF
TRBV5-1	.	TRBJ1-1	TRBD1	TGCGCCAGCAGCCTCGGGACAGGGACCACTGAAGCTTTCTTT	CASSLGTGTTEAFF
TRBV9	few	TRBJ2-7	TRBD2	TGTGCCAGCAGCGCCTCCTACGGACTAGCTGACGAGCAGTACTTC	CASSASYGLADEQYF